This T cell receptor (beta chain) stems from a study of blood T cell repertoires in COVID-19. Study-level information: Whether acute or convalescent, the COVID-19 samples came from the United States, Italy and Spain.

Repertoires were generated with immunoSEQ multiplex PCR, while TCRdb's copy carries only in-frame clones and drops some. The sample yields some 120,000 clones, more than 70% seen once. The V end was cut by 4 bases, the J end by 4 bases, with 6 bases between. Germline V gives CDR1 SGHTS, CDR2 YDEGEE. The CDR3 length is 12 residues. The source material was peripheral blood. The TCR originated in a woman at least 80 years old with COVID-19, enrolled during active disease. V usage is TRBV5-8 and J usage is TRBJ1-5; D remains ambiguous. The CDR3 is CASSLRNQPQHF. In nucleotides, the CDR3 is TGTGCCAGCAGCCTACGGAATCAGCCCCAGCATTTT. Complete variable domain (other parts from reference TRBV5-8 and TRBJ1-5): EAGVTQSPTHLIKTRGQQATLRCSPISGHTSVYWYQQALGLGLQFLLWYDEGEERNRGNFPPRFSGRQFPNYSSELNVNALELEDSALYLCASSLRNQPQHFGDGTRLSIL.